Sequencing of this TCR beta chain was carried out in a study of T cells in Graves' hyperthyroidism and ophthalmopathy (dated by TCRdb to between 2017 and 2020). Broadly, across the study: TCR V-J signatures able to tell the groups apart were searched for in a discovery cohort of 95 or so patients, of whom 43 had Graves' ophthalmopathy and roughly 57 had stable Graves' hyperthyroidism. Prospective prediction of ophthalmopathy was tested in an independent validation cohort consisting of 18 to 20 hyperthyroidism patients and around 16 patients who later progressed to ophthalmopathy. The roughly 91 discovery patients were randomly divided into training and test sets at a 7:3 ratio. In addition, the study compared T-cell repertoires in thyroid tissue and in blood from six Graves' hyperthyroidism patients. Following sampling, methimazole starting at 30 mg daily was given to hyperthyroidism patients, and high-dose intravenous methylprednisolone was given to ophthalmopathy patients. The paper describes TCR Vbeta CDR3 sequencing of 120 to 150 peripheral blood samples, made up of roughly 45 ophthalmopathy patients, 70 to 80 hyperthyroidism patients and 17 progressor patients. Results the study describes overall, beyond this receptor: Blood samples also contained most of the expanded thyroid clonotypes (frequency above 0.001), which suggests that blood repertoires may reflect thyroid immune responses. In validation, the model predicted progression to ophthalmopathy with approximately 71% sensitivity and approximately 72% specificity, a median of about 6 months before onset. Ophthalmopathy was separated from stable hyperthyroidism by a 13 V-J signature model, with 85% to 90% sensitivity and just over 81% specificity obtained in cross-validation and 80%/75% obtained in testing. Sample size was not statistically predetermined, and blinding of investigators to group allocation was not performed.

This clonotype came up many times. It has no known antigen specificity. Base-call qualities are not available, and no considerably larger clone is one nucleotide away. Any patient with an uncontrolled infection, another autoimmune disease, pregnancy or lactation was excluded. Clinical symptoms, serum thyroxine and TRAb, thyroid ultrasound, and orbital computed tomography formed the basis for the diagnoses. Total RNA was extracted with Trizol reagent, and quality was checked on an Agilent 2100 Bioanalyzer. The CDR3, cysteine through phenylalanine, is 13 amino acids long. The DNA shown is the 39-base CDR3, in frame from base 1. A distance of 9 bases separates the germline ends of V and J, which lose 4 bases and 6 bases respectively. The TCR beta CDR3 regions were amplified from the RNA transcripts. A first-round RT-PCR of the TCR CDR3 used the HTBI primer set with the Qiagen OneStep RT-PCR kit. Libraries were constructed in a second round of multiplex PCR, after which size selection and purification were performed. Paired-end sequencing of the libraries was performed with 100 bp reads on an Illumina HiSeq2000. For the original study's pipeline: SOAPnuke was used to process the raw data, removing reads that contained adapters or uncalled bases, had a mean Phred below 15, or lacked an exact match to the constant primer or identifier. High-quality paired reads were merged with COPE v1.2.5, and unique nucleotide sequences were defined as clonotypes. MiTCR v1.1 was used to align the clonotypes against IMGT TRBV, TRBD and TRBJ reference segments. Analysis was restricted to V-J combinations with a frequency above 0.0001, which covered roughly 99% of repertoires. The TCS score was defined as F50 (clonal expansion) divided by E x V (chaos), with BLOSUM62-based TCRdist calculated between CDR3 peptides within each V-J. Welch's t-statistics and random forest reduced 450 to 600 V-J features to 13, which were used in a naive Bayes classifier (R e1071). The similarity between thyroid and blood repertoires was quantified using the Morisita-Horn index. The public reads were quality trimmed at Q25 with fastp and then assembled into clones with MiXCR by TCRdb, keeping productive beta chains. Identical CDR3 proteins give one entry, which carries the most common genes and DNA. The V and J calls shown here were made by TCRdb, not taken from the authors' results. In this sample the table shows 500,000 to 650,000 distinct CDR3 sequences, about 45% of which occur a single time. The top ten hold about 45% of the sample.

The receptor comes from an adult woman with Graves' disease, either hyperthyroidism or ophthalmopathy (not recorded which). What was sequenced was peripheral blood or thyroid tissue (not recorded which). This receptor chain uses TRBV12-3 or TRBV12-4 and TRBJ1-4; the D gene is perhaps TRBD1, from 6 matching bases. The CDR3 sequence is CASSWGADEKLFF. The sequenced DNA is TGTGCCAGCAGTTGGGGGGCGGATGAAAAACTGTTTTTT.